This T cell receptor beta chain was sequenced in a study of blood T cell repertoires in COVID-19. Study-wide context: Some COVID-19 samples were acute and others convalescent; all came from the United States, Italy and Spain. T cells, B-cell-depleted T cells, or PBMCs supplied cDNA or gDNA.

The CDR3 sequence is 18 residues long. The germline gives CDR1 SGDLS, CDR2 YYNGEE. V lost 0 bases to trimming and J lost 0 bases; unmatched junction nucleotides: 9. Study processing details: It was from reference gene primer amplification that nucleated cell counts were estimated. Here immunoSEQ multiplex PCR was the method, and the copy in TCRdb shows in-frame clones only, minus some. The V and J calls and clone size are taken from that table; D and trimming were inferred from the DNA. Of approximately 250,000 clones listed, roughly nine tenths were seen once; the top ten hold less than 4%. The sample taken for sequencing was peripheral blood. The sequence was collected from a man between 18 and 29 years old with active or convalescent COVID-19. The chain joins TRBV9 to TRBJ2-1; 7 bases agree with TRBD2. The CDR3 sequence: CASSVVGGGDLSYNEQFF. As DNA, the CDR3 is TGTGCCAGCAGCGTAGTGGGGGGAGGGGACCTCTCCTACAATGAGCAGTTCTTC. The complete variable domain, with remaining parts taken from reference TRBV9 and TRBJ2-1, reads DSGVTQTPKHLITATGQRVTLRCSPRSGDLSVYWYQQSLDQGLQFLIQYYNGEERAKGNILERFSAQQFPDLHSELNLSSLELGDSALYFCASSVVGGGDLSYNEQFFGPGTRLTVL.